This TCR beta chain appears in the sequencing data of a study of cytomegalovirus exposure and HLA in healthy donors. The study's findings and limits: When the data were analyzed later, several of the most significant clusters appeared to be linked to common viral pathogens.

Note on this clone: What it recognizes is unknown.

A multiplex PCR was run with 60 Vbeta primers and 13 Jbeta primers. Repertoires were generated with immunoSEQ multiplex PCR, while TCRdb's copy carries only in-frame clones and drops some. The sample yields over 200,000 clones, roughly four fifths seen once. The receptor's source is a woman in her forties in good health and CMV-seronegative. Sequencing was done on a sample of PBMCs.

This CDR3 is CASSPGLAGGYEQYF. Written as DNA, the CDR3 is TGTGCCAGCAGCCCGGGACTAGCGGGGGGGTACGAGCAGTACTTC. This rearrangement joins TRBV5-5 to TRBJ2-7, with 16 bases matching TRBD2. The V gene end was trimmed by 4 bases and the J gene end by 4 bases; junction bases not matched to a gene: 2. The V gene's germline CDR1 is SGHKS and CDR2 YYEKEE (reference sequence). The CDR3 totals 15 residues.